The following is a T cell receptor beta chain sequence with its context. Data came from immunoSEQ multiplex PCR; TCRdb stores just in-frame clones and leaves some out. This repertoire shows 85,000 to 130,000 clones, roughly 84% found once; its top ten account for 20% to 30%. This entry belongs to a study of blood T cell repertoires in COVID-19. Study in general: Donors in the United States, Italy and Spain gave samples during acute or convalescent COVID-19. The analysed material was cDNA or gDNA that came from T cells, B-cell-depleted T cells, or PBMCs.

The sequencing sample was made of peripheral blood. The source of this sequence is a man aged 55 to 70 with acute or convalescent COVID-19.

CDR3 in DNA: TGTGCCAGCAGCTTATATGGAGGACAGGGAGGAAATTCACCCCTCCACTTT. Its translation: CASSLYGGQGGNSPLHF. V usage is TRBV11-3 and J usage is TRBJ1-6; 8 bases are shared with TRBD1. The CDR3 length is 17 residues. Unmatched junction bases numbered 10, after V lost 2 bases and J lost 7 bases. Germline loops: CDR1 SGHNT, CDR2 YENEEA.